This T cell receptor beta chain was documented in a study of CD8 T cells in Susac syndrome. In the study overall: Sequenced Susac syndrome patients included five or six with active disease and eight who were in remission. When their blood was taken, patients with Susac syndrome were therapy-naive, taking corticosteroids, or taking intravenous immunoglobulin alone.

This CDR3 region has 16 residues. Germline V gene lookup returns CDR1 MGHRA and CDR2 YSYEKL. V lost 3 bases and J lost 7; bases outside the gene matches: 5. With random hexamers, reverse transcription was performed on roughly 0.5 to 1 ug of RNA. Using its own MiXCR run on the immunoSEQ multiplex PCR reads, TCRdb lists one record per CDR3 protein. The sample records around 110,000 distinct CDR3 sequences, roughly 95% being singletons. Sequenced: CD4+ T cells from PBMCs. This sequence originates from a human donor with Susac syndrome. V is TRBV4-1 and J is TRBJ2-1; 14 bases map to TRBD2. CDR3 sequence reads: CASSHGTSGGGNEQFF. As DNA, the CDR3 is TGCGCCAGCAGCCACGGGACTAGCGGGGGTGGGAATGAGCAGTTCTTC.